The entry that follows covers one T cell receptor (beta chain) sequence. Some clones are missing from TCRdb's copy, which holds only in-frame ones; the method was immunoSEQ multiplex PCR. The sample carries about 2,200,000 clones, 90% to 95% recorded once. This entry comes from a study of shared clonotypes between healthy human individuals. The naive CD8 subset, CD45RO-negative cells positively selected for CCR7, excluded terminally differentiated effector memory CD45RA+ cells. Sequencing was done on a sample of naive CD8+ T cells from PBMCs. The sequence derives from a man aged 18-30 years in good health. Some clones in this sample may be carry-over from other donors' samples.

CDR3: CASNAIFGLNYEQYF. CDR3 bases: TGTGCCAGCAACGCCATTTTCGGACTAAACTACGAGCAGTACTTC. This chain uses TRBV7-2 with TRBJ2-7; weak D call: TRBD2 (6 bases). CDR3 length: 15 amino acids. The germline V gene encodes CDR1 SGHTA and CDR2 FQGNSA. V gave up 7 bases and J gave up 3 bases, with 19 bases separating them.